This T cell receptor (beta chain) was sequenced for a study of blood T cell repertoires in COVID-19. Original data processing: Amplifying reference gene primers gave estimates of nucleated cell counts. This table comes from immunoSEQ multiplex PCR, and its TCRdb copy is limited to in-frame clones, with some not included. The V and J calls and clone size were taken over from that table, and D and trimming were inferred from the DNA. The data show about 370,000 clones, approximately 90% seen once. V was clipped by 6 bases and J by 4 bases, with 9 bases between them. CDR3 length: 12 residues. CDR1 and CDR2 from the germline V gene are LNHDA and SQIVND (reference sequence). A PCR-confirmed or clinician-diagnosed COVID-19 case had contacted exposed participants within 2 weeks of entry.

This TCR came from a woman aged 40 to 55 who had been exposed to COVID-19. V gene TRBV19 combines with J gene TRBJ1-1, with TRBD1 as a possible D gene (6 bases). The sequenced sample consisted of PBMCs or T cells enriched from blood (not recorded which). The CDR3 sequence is CASRRGITEAFF. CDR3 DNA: TGTGCCAGTAGGAGGGGGATCACTGAAGCTTTCTTT.